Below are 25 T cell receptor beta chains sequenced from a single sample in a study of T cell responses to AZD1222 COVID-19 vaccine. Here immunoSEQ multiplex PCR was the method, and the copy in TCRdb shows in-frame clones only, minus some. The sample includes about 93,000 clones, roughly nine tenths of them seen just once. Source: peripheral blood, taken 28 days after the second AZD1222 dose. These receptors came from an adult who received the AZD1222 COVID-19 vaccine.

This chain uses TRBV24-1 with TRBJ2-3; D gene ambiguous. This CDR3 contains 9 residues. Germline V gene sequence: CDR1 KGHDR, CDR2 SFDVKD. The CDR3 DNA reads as TGTGCATTCACAGATACGCAGTATTTT. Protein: CAFTDTQYF.

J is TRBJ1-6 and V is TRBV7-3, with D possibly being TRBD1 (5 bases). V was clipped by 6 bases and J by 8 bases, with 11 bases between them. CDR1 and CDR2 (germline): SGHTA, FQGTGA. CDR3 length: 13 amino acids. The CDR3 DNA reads TGTGCCAGCAGTTCGACAGTATATTCACCCCTCCACTTT. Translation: CASSSTVYSPLHF.

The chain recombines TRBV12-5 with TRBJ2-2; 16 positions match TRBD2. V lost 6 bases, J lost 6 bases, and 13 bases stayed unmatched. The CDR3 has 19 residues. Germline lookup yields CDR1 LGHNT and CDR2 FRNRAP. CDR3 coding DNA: TGTGCTAGTGGCCGAGGGACTAGCGGGGGGGCCGTTAAGGCCGGGGAGCTGTTTTTT. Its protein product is CASGRGTSGGAVKAGELFF.

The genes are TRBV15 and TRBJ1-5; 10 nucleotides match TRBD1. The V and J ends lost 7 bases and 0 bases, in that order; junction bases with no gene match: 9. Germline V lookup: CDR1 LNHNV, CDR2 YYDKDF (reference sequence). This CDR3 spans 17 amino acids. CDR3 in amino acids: CATTLGTGDYSNQPQHF. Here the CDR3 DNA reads TGTGCCACCACCCTTGGGACAGGGGATTATAGCAATCAGCCCCAGCATTTT.

DNA of the CDR3: TGTGCCAGCAGTGACTCAGGGGATAGCAATCAGCCCCAGCATTTT. Its protein is CASSDSGDSNQPQHF. V gene TRBV6-4 combines with J gene TRBJ1-5; D might be TRBD1 (5 bases). CDR1 MRHNA and CDR2 SNTAGT come from the germline V gene. V lost 0 bases and J 0 bases, leaving 6 bases between the germline ends. The CDR3 length is 15 residues.

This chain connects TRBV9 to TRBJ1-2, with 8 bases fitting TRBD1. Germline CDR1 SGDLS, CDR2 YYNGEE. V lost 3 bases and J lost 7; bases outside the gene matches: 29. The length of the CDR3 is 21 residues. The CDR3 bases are TGTGCCAGCAGCGAGACCATAGGTTCGGGGACAGGTCTCCAACCTACGCCTGGCTACACCTTC. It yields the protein CASSETIGSGTGLQPTPGYTF.

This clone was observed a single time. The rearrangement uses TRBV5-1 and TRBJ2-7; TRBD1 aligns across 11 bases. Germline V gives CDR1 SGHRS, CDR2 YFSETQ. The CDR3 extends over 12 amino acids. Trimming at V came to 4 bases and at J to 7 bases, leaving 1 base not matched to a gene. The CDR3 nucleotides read TGCGCCAGCAGCGGGACAGGGGGAGAGCAGTACTTC. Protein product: CASSGTGGEQYF. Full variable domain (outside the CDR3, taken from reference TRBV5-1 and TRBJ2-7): KAGVTQTPRYLIKTRGQQVTLSCSPISGHRSVSWYQQTPGQGLQFLFEYFSETQRNKGNFPGRFSGRQFSNSRSEMNVSTLELGDSALYLCASSGTGGEQYFGPGTRLTVT.

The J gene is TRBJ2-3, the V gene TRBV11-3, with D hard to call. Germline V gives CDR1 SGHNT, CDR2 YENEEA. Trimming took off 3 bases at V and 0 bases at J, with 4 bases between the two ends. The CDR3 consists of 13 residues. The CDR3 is CASSFGSTDTQYF. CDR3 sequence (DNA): TGTGCCAGCAGCTTCGGGAGCACAGATACGCAGTATTTT.

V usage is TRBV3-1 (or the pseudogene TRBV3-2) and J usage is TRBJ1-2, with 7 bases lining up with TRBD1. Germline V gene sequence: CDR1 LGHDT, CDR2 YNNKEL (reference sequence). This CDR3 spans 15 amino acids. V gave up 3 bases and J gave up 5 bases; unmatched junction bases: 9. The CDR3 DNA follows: TGTGCCAGCAGCCAGGGTGAAAGGGGGCATTATGGCTACACCTTC. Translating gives CASSQGERGHYGYTF.

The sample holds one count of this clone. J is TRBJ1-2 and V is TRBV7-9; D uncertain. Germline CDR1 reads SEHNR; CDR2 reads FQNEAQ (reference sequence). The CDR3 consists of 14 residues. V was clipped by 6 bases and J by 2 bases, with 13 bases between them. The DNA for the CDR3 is TGTGCCAGCAGACAGTCACCAACCAACTATGGCTACACCTTC. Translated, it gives CASRQSPTNYGYTF.

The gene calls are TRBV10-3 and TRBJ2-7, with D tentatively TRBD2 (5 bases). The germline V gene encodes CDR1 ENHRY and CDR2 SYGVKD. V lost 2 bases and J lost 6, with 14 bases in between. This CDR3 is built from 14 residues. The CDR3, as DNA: TGTGCCATCAGTGAGGGACTCCTACGGGGCGAGCAGTACTTC. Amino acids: CAISEGLLRGEQYF.

The CDR3, as DNA: TGTGCCAGTAGTATAGATCTAGGGGTAGGCAATCAGCCCCAGCATTTT. Its translation: CASSIDLGVGNQPQHF. The V call is TRBV19, the J call TRBJ1-5, with D maybe TRBD1 (5 bases). CDR1 is LNHDA, CDR2 SQIVND, per germline (reference sequence). V was trimmed by 0 bases and J by 2 bases, leaving 11 bases between them. This CDR3 is built from 16 residues.

In DNA form, the CDR3 reads TGTGCCAGCCAAGCGGGGGGGCCAAACAATGAGCAGTTCTTC. The encoded protein is CASQAGGPNNEQFF. The chain carries TRBV11-3 and TRBJ2-1; 10 bases align to TRBD2. Germline values: CDR1 SGHNT, CDR2 YENEEA. V gave up 8 bases and J gave up 5 bases; unmatched junction bases: 6. The CDR3 extends over 14 amino acids.

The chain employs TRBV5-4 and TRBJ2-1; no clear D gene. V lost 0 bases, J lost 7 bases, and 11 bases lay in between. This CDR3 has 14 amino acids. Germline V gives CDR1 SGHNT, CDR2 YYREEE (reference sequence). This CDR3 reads CASSLGPAKNEQFF. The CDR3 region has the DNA TGTGCCAGCAGCTTGGGCCCGGCTAAAAATGAGCAGTTCTTC.

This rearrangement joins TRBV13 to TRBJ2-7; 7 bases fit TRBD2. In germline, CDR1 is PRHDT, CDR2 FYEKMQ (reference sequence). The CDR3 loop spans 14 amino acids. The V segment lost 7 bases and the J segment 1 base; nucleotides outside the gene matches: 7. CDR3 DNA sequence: TGTGCCAGCACCGAACGGGGACTATCCTACGAGCAGTACTTC. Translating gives CASTERGLSYEQYF.

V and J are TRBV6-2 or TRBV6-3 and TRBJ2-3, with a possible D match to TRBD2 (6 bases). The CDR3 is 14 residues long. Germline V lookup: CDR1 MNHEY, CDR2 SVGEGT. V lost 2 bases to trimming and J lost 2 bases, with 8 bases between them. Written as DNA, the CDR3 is TGTGCCAGCAGTTACCGCGGGGACACAGATACGCAGTATTTT. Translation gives CASSYRGDTDTQYF.

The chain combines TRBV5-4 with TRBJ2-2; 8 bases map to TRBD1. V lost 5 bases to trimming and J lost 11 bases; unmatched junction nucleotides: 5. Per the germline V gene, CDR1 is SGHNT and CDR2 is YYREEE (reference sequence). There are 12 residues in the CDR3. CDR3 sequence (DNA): TGTGCCAGCAGAACCGGACAGGGAGAGCTGTTTTTT. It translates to CASRTGQGELFF.

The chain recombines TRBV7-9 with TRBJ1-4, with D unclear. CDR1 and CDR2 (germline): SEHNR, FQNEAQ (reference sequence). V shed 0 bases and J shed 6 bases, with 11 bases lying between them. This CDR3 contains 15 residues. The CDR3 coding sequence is TGTGCCAGCAGCTTAGCGCAAGGAGGGCATGAAAAACTGTTTTTT. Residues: CASSLAQGGHEKLFF.

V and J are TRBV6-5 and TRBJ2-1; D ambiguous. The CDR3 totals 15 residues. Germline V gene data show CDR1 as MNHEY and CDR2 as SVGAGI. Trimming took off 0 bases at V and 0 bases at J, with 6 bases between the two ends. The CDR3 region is CASSYSKGSYNEQFF. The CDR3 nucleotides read TGTGCCAGCAGTTACTCTAAGGGCTCCTACAATGAGCAGTTCTTC.

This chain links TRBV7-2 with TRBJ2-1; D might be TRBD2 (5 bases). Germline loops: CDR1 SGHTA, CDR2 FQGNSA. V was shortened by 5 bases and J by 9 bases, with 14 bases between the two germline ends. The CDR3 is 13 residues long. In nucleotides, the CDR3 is TGTGCCAGCAGCCCCCGCTTAGAGGGTGAGCAGTTCTTC. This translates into CASSPRLEGEQFF.

The CDR3 DNA follows: TGTGCCAGCACCGACAGGGGGGCAAACACTGAAGCTTTCTTT. Amino acid sequence: CASTDRGANTEAFF. The rearrangement joins TRBV3-1 (or the pseudogene TRBV3-2) to TRBJ1-1, with TRBD1 identical over 9 bases. The CDR3 has 14 amino acids. With 7 bases clipped from V and 2 bases from J, the junction kept 5 bases outside the gene matches. Germline V gene sequence: CDR1 LGHDT, CDR2 YNNKEL (reference sequence).

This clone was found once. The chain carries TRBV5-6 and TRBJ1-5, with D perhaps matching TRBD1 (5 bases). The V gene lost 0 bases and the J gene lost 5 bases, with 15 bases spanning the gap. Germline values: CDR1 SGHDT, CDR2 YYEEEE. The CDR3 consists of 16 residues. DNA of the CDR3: TGTGCCAGCAGCTTGGAGGGCGCCGGGGGATATCAGCCCCAGCATTTT. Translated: CASSLEGAGGYQPQHF.

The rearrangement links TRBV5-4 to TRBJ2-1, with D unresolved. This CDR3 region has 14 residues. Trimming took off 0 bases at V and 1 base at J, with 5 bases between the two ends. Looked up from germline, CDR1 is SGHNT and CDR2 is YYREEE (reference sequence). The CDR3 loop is CASSLGGSYNEQFF. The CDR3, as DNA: TGTGCCAGCAGCTTGGGTGGGTCCTACAATGAGCAGTTCTTC. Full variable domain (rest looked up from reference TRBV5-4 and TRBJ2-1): ETGVTQSPTHLIKTRGQQVTLRCSSQSGHNTVSWYQQALGQGPQFIFQYYREEENGRGNFPPRFSGLQFPNYSSELNVNALELDDSALYLCASSLGGSYNEQFFGPGTRLTVL.

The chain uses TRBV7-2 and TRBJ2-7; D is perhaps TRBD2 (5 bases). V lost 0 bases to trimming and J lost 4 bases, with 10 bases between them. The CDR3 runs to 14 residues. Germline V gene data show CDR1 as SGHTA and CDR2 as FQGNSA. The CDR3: CASSLAGSAYEQYF. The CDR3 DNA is TGTGCCAGCAGCTTAGCCGGTAGCGCGTACGAGCAGTACTTC.

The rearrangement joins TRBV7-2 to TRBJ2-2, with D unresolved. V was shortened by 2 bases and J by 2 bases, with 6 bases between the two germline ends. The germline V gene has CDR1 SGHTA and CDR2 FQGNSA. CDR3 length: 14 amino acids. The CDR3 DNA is TGTGCCAGCAGCTTACGCTCAAACACCGGGGAGCTGTTTTTT. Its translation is CASSLRSNTGELFF.